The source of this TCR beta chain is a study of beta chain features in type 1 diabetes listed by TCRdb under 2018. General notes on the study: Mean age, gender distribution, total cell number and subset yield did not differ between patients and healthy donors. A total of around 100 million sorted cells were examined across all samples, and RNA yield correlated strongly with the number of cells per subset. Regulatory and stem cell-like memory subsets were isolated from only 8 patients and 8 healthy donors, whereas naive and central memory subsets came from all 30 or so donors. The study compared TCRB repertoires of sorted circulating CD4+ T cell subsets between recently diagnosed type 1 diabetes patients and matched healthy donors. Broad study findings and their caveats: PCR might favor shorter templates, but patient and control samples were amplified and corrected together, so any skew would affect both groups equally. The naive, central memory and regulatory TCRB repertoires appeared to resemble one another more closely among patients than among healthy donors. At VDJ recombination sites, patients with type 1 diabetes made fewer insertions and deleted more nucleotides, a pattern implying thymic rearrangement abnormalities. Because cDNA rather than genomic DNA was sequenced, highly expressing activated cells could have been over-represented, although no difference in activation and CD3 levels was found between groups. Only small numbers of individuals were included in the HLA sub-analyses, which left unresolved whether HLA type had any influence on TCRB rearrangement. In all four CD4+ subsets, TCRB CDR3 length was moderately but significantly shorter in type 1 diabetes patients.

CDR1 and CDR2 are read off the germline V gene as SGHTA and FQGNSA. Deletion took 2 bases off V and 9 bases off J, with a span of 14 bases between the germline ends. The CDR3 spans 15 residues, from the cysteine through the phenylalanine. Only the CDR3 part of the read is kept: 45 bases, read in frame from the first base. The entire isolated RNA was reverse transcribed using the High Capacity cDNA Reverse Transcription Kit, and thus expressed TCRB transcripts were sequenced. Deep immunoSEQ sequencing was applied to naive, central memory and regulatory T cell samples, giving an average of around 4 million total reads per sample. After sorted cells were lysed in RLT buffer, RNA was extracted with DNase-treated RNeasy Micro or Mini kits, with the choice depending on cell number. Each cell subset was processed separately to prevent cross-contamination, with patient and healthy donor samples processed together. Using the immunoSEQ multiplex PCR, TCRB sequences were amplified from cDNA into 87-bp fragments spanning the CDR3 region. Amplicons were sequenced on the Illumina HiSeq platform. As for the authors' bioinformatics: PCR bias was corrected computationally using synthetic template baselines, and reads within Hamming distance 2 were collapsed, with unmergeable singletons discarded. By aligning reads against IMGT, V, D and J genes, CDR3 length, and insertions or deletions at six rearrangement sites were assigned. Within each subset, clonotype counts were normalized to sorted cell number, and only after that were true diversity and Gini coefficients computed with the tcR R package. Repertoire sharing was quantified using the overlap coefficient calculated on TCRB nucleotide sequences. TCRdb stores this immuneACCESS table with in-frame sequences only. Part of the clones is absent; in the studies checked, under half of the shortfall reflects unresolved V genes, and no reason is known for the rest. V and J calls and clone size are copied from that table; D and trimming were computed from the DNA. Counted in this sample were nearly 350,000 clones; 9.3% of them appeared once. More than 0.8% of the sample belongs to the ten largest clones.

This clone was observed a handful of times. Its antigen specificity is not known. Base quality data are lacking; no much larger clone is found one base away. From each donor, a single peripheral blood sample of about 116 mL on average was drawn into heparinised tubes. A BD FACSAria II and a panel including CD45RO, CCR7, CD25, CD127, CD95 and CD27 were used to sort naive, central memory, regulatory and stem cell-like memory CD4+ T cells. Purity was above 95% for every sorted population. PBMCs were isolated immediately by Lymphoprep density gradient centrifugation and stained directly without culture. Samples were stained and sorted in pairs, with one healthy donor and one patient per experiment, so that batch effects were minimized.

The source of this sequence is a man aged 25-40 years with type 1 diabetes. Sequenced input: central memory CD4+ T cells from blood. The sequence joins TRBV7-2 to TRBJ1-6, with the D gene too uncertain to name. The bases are TGTGCCAGCAGCTTAAGTGTCCAGCACCGTTCACCCCTCCACTTT. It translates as CASSLSVQHRSPLHF.